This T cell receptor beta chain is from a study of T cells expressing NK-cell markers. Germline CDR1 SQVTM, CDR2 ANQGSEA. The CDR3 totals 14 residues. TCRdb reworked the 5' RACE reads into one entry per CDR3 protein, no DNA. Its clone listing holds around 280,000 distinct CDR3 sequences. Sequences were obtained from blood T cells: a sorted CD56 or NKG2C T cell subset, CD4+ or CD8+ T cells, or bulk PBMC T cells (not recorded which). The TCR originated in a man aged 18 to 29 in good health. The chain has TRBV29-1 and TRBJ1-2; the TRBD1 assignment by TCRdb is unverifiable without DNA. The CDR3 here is CSVEKGMGLYGYTF.